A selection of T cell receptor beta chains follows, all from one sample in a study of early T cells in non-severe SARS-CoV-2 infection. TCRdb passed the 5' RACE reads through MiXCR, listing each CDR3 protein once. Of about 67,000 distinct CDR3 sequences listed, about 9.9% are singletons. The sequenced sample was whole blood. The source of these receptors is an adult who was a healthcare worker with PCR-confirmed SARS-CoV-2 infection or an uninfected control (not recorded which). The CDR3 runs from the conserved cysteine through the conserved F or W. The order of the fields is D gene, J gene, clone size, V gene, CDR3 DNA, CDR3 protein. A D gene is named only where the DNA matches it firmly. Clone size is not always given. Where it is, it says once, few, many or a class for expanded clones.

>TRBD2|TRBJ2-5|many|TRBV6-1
TGTGCCAGCAGTCACCTCCGGACTAGCGGGGGTTCGGAGACCCAGTACTTC
CASSHLRTSGGSETQYF
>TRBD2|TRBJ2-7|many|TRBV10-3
TGTGCCATCAGCGGGACTAGCGGGAGTTTGTTTGAGCAGTACTTC
CAISGTSGSLFEQYF
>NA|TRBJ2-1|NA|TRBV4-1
TGCGCCAGCAGCCAAGTATCGAAGGGATACGAGCAGTTCTTC
CASSQVSKGYEQFF
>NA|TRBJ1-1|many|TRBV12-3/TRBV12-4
TGTGCCAGCAGTGACCAGTATGGGGGCCCAGCTTTCTTT
CASSDQYGGPAFF
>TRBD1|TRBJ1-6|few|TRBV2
TGTGCCAGCATTTCCGGGACAGGTTATAATTCACCCCTCCACTTT
CASISGTGYNSPLHF
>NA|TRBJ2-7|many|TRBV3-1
TGTGCCAGCAGCCAAGTTGCAGGCTACGAGCAGTACTTC
CASSQVAGYEQYF
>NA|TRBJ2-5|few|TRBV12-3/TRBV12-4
TGTGCCAGCAGTCTAACCACAGAGACCCAGTACTTC
CASSLTTETQYF
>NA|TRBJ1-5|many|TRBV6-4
TGTGCCAGCAGTGACCCCTGGGGGGGCCAGCCTTATAGCAATCAGCCCCAGCATTTT
CASSDPWGGQPYSNQPQHF
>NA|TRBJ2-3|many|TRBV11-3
TGTGCCAGCAGCACGCGAATGGGCGGCAGCACAGATACGCAGTATTTT
CASSTRMGGSTDTQYF
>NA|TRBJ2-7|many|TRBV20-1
TGCAGTGCTAGAGGCAGGACACTGAGCTCCTACGAGCAGTACTTC
CSARGRTLSSYEQYF
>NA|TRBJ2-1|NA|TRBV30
TGTGCCTGGAGTAGGATCTCCTACAATGAGCAGTTCTTC
CAWSRISYNEQFF
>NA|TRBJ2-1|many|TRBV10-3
TGTGCCATCAATCAGGGAAAGGTCAAGGATGAGCAGTTCTTC
CAINQGKVKDEQFF
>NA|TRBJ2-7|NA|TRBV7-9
TGTGCCAGCAGCAATCCTCCCAGGACTACACGCTACGAGCAGTACTTC
CASSNPPRTTRYEQYF
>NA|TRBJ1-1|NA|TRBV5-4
TGTGCCAGCAGCTCCTACAGGGATGCCCTTATCACTGAAGCTTTCTTT
CASSSYRDALITEAFF
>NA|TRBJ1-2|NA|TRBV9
TGTGCCAGCAGCTCTCCTACGGGACTCCTAACGGGCTACACCTTC
CASSSPTGLLTGYTF
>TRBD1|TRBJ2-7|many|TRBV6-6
TGTGCCAGCAGTGACAGGGGCTCCTACGAGCAGTACTTC
CASSDRGSYEQYF
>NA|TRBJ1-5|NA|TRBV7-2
TGTGCCAGCAGCCTTTTTGCAGCCGGGAAGGCGGGCAATCAGCCCCAGCATTTT
CASSLFAAGKAGNQPQHF
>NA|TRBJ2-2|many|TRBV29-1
TGCAGCGTTCAAATATTGAACACCGGGGAGCTGTTTTTT
CSVQILNTGELFF
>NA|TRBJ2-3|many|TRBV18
TGTGCCAGCTCACCATCGAAGACCCTGGATACGCAGTATTTT
CASSPSKTLDTQYF
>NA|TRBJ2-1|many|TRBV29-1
TGCAGCGCCCGGTCGTGGCGCGATACGTTCTTC
CSARSWRDTFF
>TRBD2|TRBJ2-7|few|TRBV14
TGTGCCAGCAGCCCCCCCGGGGAGGGCTCCTACGAGCAGTACTTC
CASSPPGEGSYEQYF
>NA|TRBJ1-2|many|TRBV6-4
TGTGCCAGCACTCGACAAAGAGGGCTGCACTATGGCTACACCTTC
CASTRQRGLHYGYTF
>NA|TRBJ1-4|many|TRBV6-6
TGTGCCAGCAGCACCACCCCAGGGTTCGAGGGGAAACTGTTTTTT
CASSTTPGFEGKLFF
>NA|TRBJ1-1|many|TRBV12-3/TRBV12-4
TGTGCCAGCAGTAACACAGGGCCTGAAGCTTTCTTT
CASSNTGPEAFF
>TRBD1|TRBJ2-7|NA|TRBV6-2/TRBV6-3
TGTGCCAGCAGACCGGACAGGCGCCGGGATGAGCAGTACTTC
CASRPDRRRDEQYF
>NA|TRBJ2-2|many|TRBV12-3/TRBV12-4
TGTGCCAGCAGCCTAGGGGGCGGGGAGCTGTTTTTT
CASSLGGGELFF
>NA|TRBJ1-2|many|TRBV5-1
TGCGCCAGCAGCCCCGGGGGGAGTCAAGGCTACACCTTC
CASSPGGSQGYTF
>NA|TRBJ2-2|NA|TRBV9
TGTGCCAGCAGCGTGTTAACCGGGATGTCCTCCACCGGGGAGCTGTTTTTT
CASSVLTGMSSTGELFF
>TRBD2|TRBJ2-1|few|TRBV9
TGTGCCAGCAGCCCCCGGACTAGCGTCGCCCATGAGCAGTTCTTC
CASSPRTSVAHEQFF
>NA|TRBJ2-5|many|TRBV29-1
TGCAGCGTTTTGGAACACGGGTACCAAGAGACCCAGTACTTC
CSVLEHGYQETQYF
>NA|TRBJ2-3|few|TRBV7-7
TGTGCTAGCAGCTTGGGGCTCCACACAGATACGCAGTATTTT
CASSLGLHTDTQYF
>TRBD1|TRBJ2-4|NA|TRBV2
TGTGCCAGCAGGGTACAGGGGGCGAACATTCAGTACTTC
CASRVQGANIQYF
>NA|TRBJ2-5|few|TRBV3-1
TGTGCCAGCAGCCGCGCAGAGACCCAGTACTTC
CASSRAETQYF
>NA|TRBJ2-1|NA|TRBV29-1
TGCAGCGTTGAAGGGCTCCAGGATGAGCAGTTCTTC
CSVEGLQDEQFF